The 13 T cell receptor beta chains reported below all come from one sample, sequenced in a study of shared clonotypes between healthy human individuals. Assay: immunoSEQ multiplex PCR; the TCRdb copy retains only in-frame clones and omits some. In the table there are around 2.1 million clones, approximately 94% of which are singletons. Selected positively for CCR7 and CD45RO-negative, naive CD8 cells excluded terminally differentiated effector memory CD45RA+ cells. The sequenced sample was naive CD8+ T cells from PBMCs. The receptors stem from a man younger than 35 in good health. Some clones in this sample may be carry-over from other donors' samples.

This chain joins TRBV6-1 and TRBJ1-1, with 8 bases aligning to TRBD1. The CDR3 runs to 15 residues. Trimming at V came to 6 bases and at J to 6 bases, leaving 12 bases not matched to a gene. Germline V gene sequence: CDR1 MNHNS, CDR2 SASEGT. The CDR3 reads CASSVVGQGLPEAFF. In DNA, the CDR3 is TGTGCCAGCAGCGTAGTTGGACAGGGACTCCCTGAAGCTTTCTTT.

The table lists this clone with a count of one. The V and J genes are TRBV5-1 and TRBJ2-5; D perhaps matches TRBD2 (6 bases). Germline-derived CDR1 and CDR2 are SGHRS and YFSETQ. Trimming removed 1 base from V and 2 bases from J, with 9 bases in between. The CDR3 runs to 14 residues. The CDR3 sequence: CASSLRLEQETQYF. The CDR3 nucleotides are TGCGCCAGCAGCTTGCGACTAGAGCAAGAGACCCAGTACTTC.

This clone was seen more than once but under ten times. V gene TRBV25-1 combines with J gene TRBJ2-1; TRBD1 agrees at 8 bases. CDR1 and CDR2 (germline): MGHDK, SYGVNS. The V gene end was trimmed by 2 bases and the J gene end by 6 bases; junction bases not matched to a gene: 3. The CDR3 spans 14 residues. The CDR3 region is CASSEPTGVNEQFF. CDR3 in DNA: TGTGCCAGCAGTGAACCGACAGGGGTCAATGAGCAGTTCTTC.

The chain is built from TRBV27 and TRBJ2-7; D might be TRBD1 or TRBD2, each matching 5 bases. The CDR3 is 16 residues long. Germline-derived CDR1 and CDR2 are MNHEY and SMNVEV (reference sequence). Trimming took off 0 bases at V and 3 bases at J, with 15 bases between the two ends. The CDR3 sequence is CASSLSRGTSFYEQYF. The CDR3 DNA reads TGTGCCAGCAGTTTATCGAGGGGTACATCCTTCTACGAGCAGTACTTC.

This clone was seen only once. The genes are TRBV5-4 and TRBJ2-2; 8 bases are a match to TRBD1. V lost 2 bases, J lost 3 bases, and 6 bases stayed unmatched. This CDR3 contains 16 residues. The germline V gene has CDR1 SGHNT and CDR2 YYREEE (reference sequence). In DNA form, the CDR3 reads TGTGCCAGCAGCTTAAGCGACAGGGGATACACCGGGGAGCTGTTTTTT. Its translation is CASSLSDRGYTGELFF.

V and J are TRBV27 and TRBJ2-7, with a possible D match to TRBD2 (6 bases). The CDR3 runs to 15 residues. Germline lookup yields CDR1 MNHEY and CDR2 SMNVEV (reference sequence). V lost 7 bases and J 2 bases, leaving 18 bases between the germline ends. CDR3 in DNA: TGTGCCAGCAAGAGGGAGGCGGGACCAACCTACGAGCAGTACTTC. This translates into CASKREAGPTYEQYF.

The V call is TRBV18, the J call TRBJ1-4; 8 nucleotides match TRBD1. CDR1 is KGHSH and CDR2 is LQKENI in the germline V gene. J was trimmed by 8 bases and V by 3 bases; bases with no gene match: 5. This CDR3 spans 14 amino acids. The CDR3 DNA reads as TGTGCCAGCTCACCCAGGGGGCAAGGCGAAAAACTGTTTTTT. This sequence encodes CASSPRGQGEKLFF.

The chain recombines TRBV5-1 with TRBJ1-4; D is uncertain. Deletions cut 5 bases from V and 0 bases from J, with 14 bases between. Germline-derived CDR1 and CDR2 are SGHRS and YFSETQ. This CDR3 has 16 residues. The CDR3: CASRKPTSATNEKLFF. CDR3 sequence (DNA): TGCGCCAGCAGGAAACCAACGTCCGCAACTAATGAAAAACTGTTTTTT.

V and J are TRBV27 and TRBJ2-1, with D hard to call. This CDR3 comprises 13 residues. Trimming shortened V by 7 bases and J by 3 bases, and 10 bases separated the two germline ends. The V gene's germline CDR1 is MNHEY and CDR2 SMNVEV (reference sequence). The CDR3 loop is CASTESGYNEQFF. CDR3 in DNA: TGTGCCAGCACCGAGTCGGGCTACAATGAGCAGTTCTTC.

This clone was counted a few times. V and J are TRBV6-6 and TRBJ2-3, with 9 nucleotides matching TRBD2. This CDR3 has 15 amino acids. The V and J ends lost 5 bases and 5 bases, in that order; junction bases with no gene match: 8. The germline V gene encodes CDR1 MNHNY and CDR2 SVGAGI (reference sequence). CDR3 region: CASSQSGTSRDTQYF. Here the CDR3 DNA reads TGTGCCAGCAGTCAGTCCGGGACTAGCCGAGATACGCAGTATTTT.

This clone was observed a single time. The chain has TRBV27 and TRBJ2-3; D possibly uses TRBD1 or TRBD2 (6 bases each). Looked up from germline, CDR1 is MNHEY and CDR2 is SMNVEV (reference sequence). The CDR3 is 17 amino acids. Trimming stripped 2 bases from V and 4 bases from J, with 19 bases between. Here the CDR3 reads CASSLLTSRGVSDTQYF. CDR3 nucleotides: TGTGCCAGCAGTTTACTTACTAGCAGGGGTGTGTCAGATACGCAGTATTTT.

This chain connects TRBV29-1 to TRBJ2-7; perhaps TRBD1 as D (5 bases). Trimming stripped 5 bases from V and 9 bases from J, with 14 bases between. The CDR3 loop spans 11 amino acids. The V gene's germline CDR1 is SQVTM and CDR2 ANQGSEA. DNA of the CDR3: TGCAGCGTTCGTACAGGCTATCTGCAGTACTTC. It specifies CSVRTGYLQYF.

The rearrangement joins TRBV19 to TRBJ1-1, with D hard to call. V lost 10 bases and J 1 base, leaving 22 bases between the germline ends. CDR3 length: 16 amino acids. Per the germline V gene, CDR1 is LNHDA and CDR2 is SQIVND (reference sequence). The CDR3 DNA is TGTGCCACAGCCTCCTACCATTTGACGGCGAACACTGAAGCTTTCTTT. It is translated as CATASYHLTANTEAFF.